A single sample gave rise to the 2 T cell receptor beta chains below, sequenced in a study of T cells expressing NK-cell markers. TCRdb re-called the 5' RACE reads and gives one entry per CDR3 protein, without DNA. In total, the table holds roughly 430,000 distinct CDR3 sequences. The sequenced sample was blood T cells: a sorted CD56 or NKG2C T cell subset, CD4+ or CD8+ T cells, or bulk PBMC T cells (not recorded which). The receptors stem from a woman between 18 and 70 years old in good health.

The rearrangement uses TRBV12-3 or TRBV12-4 and TRBJ2-3; TCRdb designates TRBD2, a call that cannot be tested without DNA. The CDR3 is made up of 15 amino acids. The CDR3 region is CASSGRGGYTDTQYF.

V and J are TRBV7-3 and TRBJ2-1; the TRBD2 assignment by TCRdb is unverifiable without DNA. This CDR3 has 17 amino acids. Germline lookup yields CDR1 SGHTA and CDR2 FQGTGA. This CDR3 is CASSPTSGPKGDNEQFF.